One and the same sample provided the 21 T cell receptor beta chains below, sequenced in a study of cytomegalovirus exposure and HLA in healthy donors. Both 60 Vbeta primers and 13 Jbeta primers went into the PCR. Some clones are missing from TCRdb's copy, which holds only in-frame ones; the method was immunoSEQ multiplex PCR. This sample has roughly 150,000 clones, with roughly 81% found just once. Sequencing was carried out using PBMCs. The receptors stem from a man between 25 and 39 years old in good health and CMV-seropositive.

This chain joins TRBV6-1 and TRBJ1-5, with D unclear. The CDR3 is made up of 11 amino acids. Germline V CDR1 and CDR2: MNHNS, SASEGT. The V gene lost 3 bases and the J gene lost 7 bases, with 4 bases spanning the gap. Written as DNA, the CDR3 is TGTGCCAGCAGTGATATGCAGCCCCAGCATTTT. Its translation is CASSDMQPQHF.

The CDR3 region is CATRGGGSGAPLHF. The CDR3 nucleotides read TGTGCCACCAGAGGCGGGGGTAGTGGTGCACCCCTCCACTTT. V gene TRBV10-3 combines with J gene TRBJ1-6; perhaps TRBD1 as D (5 bases). V lost 10 bases and J lost 11, with 21 bases in between. Germline CDR1 and CDR2: ENHRY and SYGVKD. The length of the CDR3 is 14 residues.

The chain employs TRBV4-3 and TRBJ2-1; D may be TRBD1 (5 bases). This CDR3 is 17 amino acids long. The V end was cut by 4 bases, the J end by 0 bases, with 16 bases between. The germline V gene encodes CDR1 LGHNA and CDR2 YSLEER. This chain's CDR3 is CASSPPWGRSSYNEQFF. For the CDR3, the DNA is TGCGCCAGCAGCCCCCCCTGGGGCAGGAGCTCCTACAATGAGCAGTTCTTC.

This chain uses TRBV6-1 with TRBJ2-5; D is possibly TRBD2 (6 bases). The end of the DNA aligns better with TRBJ2-7, so the J call may be wrong. CDR1 and CDR2 (germline): MNHNS, SASEGT. This CDR3 contains 13 residues. The chain's CDR3 is CATPGGLPYEQYF. The CDR3 nucleotides are TGTGCCACCCCCGGAGGGTTACCCTACGAGCAGTACTTC.

V and J are TRBV19 and TRBJ2-3; TRBD2 aligns across 10 bases. Trimming cost V 2 bases and J 0 bases; bases outside gene matches: 5. The CDR3 loop spans 17 amino acids. The germline CDR1 and CDR2 sequences are LNHDA and SQIVND (reference sequence). CDR3 loop: CASSIWTSGLSTDTQYF. The CDR3 DNA follows: TGTGCCAGTAGTATATGGACTAGCGGACTTAGCACAGATACGCAGTATTTT.

As DNA, the CDR3 is TGTGCCTGGAGTCCCCCACAGGGGGCTAGGGGCTACACCTTC. Amino acid sequence: CAWSPPQGARGYTF. This chain joins TRBV30 and TRBJ1-2; 9 bases fit TRBD1. The CDR3 has 14 amino acids. The V and J ends lost 2 bases and 8 bases, in that order; junction bases with no gene match: 9. The germline V gene has CDR1 GTSNPN and CDR2 SVGIG (reference sequence).

The J gene is TRBJ2-3, the V gene TRBV4-1; D is uncertain. The CDR3 is made up of 13 amino acids. The V gene's germline CDR1 is MGHRA and CDR2 YSYEKL. The V gene lost 5 bases and the J gene lost 4 bases, with 10 bases spanning the gap. CDR3 residues: CASSYKEADTQYF. The CDR3 nucleotides are TGCGCCAGCAGCTACAAAGAGGCAGATACGCAGTATTTT.

To note about this clone: Germline and junction disagree at one end, which may indicate a read error. The gene calls are TRBV7-9 and TRBJ2-1; no clear D. Germline values: CDR1 SEHNR, CDR2 FQNEAQ (reference sequence). The CDR3 loop spans 11 amino acids. DNA for the CDR3: TGTTCCAGCCAGGCTCACAATGAGCAGTTCTTC. This translates into CSSQAHNEQFF.

The chain uses TRBV19 and TRBJ1-2; weak D call: TRBD1 (6 bases). V lost 7 bases and J lost 5, with 8 bases in between. Looked up from germline, CDR1 is LNHDA and CDR2 is SQIVND (reference sequence). The length of the CDR3 is 11 residues. This CDR3 reads CASTQGYGYTF. CDR3 in DNA: TGTGCCAGTACACAGGGTTATGGCTACACCTTC.

The chain uses TRBV5-6 and TRBJ2-3; 9 positions match TRBD2. Losses at the gene ends were 2 bases for V and 2 bases for J; bases not matched to a gene: 6. CDR1 and CDR2 from the germline V gene are SGHDT and YYEEEE. This CDR3 contains 16 residues. Here the CDR3 reads CASSFASGALTDTQYF. The CDR3 coding sequence is TGTGCCAGCAGCTTCGCTAGCGGGGCCCTCACAGATACGCAGTATTTT. The whole variable domain, remainder taken from reference TRBV5-6 and TRBJ2-3, is DAGVTQSPTHLIKTRGQQVTLRCSPKSGHDTVSWYQQALGQGPQFIFQYYEEEERQRGNFPDRFSGHQFPNYSSELNVNALLLGDSALYLCASSFASGALTDTQYFGPGTRLTVL.

This clone was seen once. The chain recombines TRBV29-1 with TRBJ2-5, with D possibly TRBD1 on 5 matching bases. The V gene's germline CDR1 is SQVTM and CDR2 ANQGSEA. The CDR3 totals 11 residues. V dropped 8 bases and J dropped 5 bases, with 12 bases sitting between them. For the CDR3, the DNA is TGCAGCTTCAGGGAAGGTGAGACCCAGTACTTC. Encoded protein: CSFREGETQYF.

The rearrangement uses TRBV2 and TRBJ2-3; D might be TRBD2 (5 bases). The V gene lost 6 bases and the J gene lost 14 bases, with 15 bases spanning the gap. The CDR3 totals 11 residues. CDR1 and CDR2 (germline): SNHLY, FYNNEI. The CDR3 bases are TGTGCCAGCAGGTCGACTAAGAGGTGGTATTTT. Its translation is CASRSTKRWYF.

This clone occurred a few times. This rearrangement joins TRBV5-6 to TRBJ2-2; D is unresolved. This CDR3 is 14 amino acids long. Germline loops: CDR1 SGHDT, CDR2 YYEEEE. V dropped 1 base and J dropped 0 bases, with 4 bases sitting between them. The CDR3 DNA reads TGTGCCAGCAGCTTGACACCGAACACCGGGGAGCTGTTTTTT. Protein product: CASSLTPNTGELFF.

As DNA, the CDR3 is TGCGCCAGCAGCTTGGAAAACCGGGGGAATGAGCAGTTCTTC. Translation: CASSLENRGNEQFF. The V gene is TRBV5-1, the J gene TRBJ2-1; TRBD2 might be the D (6 bases). This CDR3 contains 14 residues. With 0 bases removed from V and 7 bases from J, the gap between germline ends came to 11 bases. Germline-derived CDR1 and CDR2 are SGHRS and YFSETQ.

This chain links TRBV27 with TRBJ2-7; 11 positions agree with TRBD2. The germline V gene has CDR1 MNHEY and CDR2 SMNVEV (reference sequence). The CDR3 sequence is 14 residues long. J lost 3 bases, V lost 5 bases, and 3 bases had no gene match. The CDR3 sequence is CASSVGTSGYEQYF. The CDR3 DNA reads as TGTGCCAGCAGTGTAGGGACTAGCGGCTACGAGCAGTACTTC.

This sequence joins TRBV7-3 and TRBJ1-1, with unresolved D. Looked up from germline, CDR1 is SGHTA and CDR2 is FQGTGA. The V end was cut by 4 bases, the J end by 3 bases, with 9 bases between. The CDR3 sequence is 13 residues long. In DNA, the CDR3 is TGTGCCAGCAGCTCGTCCGGGGACACTGAAGCTTTCTTT. It translates to CASSSSGDTEAFF.

Concerning this clone: A junction end diverges from the germline sequence, so it may reflect a read error. The chain carries TRBV4-1 and TRBJ2-1, with 10 bases that match TRBD2. The CDR3 has 16 amino acids. In germline, CDR1 is MGHRA, CDR2 YSYEKL. CDR3 loop: CASSQDGTSAYNEQFF. DNA for the CDR3: TGTGCCAGCAGCCAAGATGGGACTAGCGCCTACAATGAGCAGTTCTTC.

The rearrangement uses TRBV7-2 and TRBJ2-3, with D possibly matching TRBD2 (6 bases). V gave up 4 bases and J gave up 6 bases, with 23 bases separating them. Germline V lookup: CDR1 SGHTA, CDR2 FQGNSA. The CDR3 has 17 residues. DNA of the CDR3: TGTGCCAGCAGCTCACATAGGCGGGGACTCACGTTTGATACGCAGTATTTT. Its translation: CASSSHRRGLTFDTQYF.

The rearrangement links TRBV7-2 to TRBJ2-6, with D possibly matching TRBD2 (6 bases). V lost 1 base, J lost 2 bases, and 12 bases lay in between. The CDR3 runs to 17 residues. Germline CDR1 reads SGHTA; CDR2 reads FQGNSA. This CDR3 is CASSLGGSGAGANVLTF. CDR3 coding DNA: TGTGCCAGCAGCTTAGGAGGTTCGGGAGCTGGGGCCAACGTCCTGACTTTC.

This chain uses TRBV6-1 with TRBJ2-1, with TRBD2 matching 8 bases. Germline trimming cut 6 bases from V and 5 bases from J; bases unmatched to any gene: 6. The CDR3 sequence is 14 residues long. Germline assignment: CDR1 MNHNS and CDR2 SASEGT. This CDR3 is CASRREDSNNEQFF. The CDR3 coding sequence is TGTGCCAGCAGGCGGGAGGACTCTAACAATGAGCAGTTCTTC.

The chain joins TRBV5-8 to TRBJ2-5; TRBD1 aligns across 10 bases. Germline values: CDR1 SGHTS, CDR2 YDEGEE. The trim removed 2 bases at V and 1 base at J, leaving 8 bases unmatched. CDR3 length equals 17 residues. This chain's CDR3 is CASSFKTGTGAQETQYF. The DNA of the CDR3 is TGTGCCAGCAGCTTTAAGACCGGGACAGGGGCCCAAGAGACCCAGTACTTC.